Each of the 4 T cell receptor beta chains below was sequenced from the same sample in a study of blood T cell repertoires in COVID-19. Method: immunoSEQ multiplex PCR; TCRdb's copy keeps in-frame clones and lacks some. The table includes about 200,000 clones, approximately 86% detected once. Source material: peripheral blood. All receptors derive from a man aged 60-69 years with acute or convalescent COVID-19.

The V gene is TRBV11-2, the J gene TRBJ1-6; 7 bases match TRBD1. This CDR3 is built from 14 residues. Germline V CDR1 and CDR2: SGHAT, FQNNGV. V shed 5 bases, J shed 6 bases, and the junction held 4 bases outside the gene matches. CDR3 sequence (DNA): TGTGCCAGCAGCGGACAGGCGATTAATTCACCCCTCCACTTT. Its translation: CASSGQAINSPLHF.

The chain carries TRBV15 and TRBJ2-1; D might be TRBD2 (6 bases). The CDR3 runs to 12 residues. V was cut by 4 bases and J by 12 bases, with 13 bases left in between. Germline loops: CDR1 LNHNV, CDR2 YYDKDF (reference sequence). In nucleotides, the CDR3 is TGTGCCACCAGCATCTCTGTCGGGGGGCAGTTCTTC. Translating it yields CATSISVGGQFF.

The genes are TRBV7-3 and TRBJ2-1; a weak D match, TRBD2 (5 bases). This CDR3 has 13 amino acids. V lost 2 bases and J lost 6, with 8 bases in between. Per germline, CDR1 SGHTA and CDR2 FQGTGA. The CDR3 bases are TGTGCCAGCAGCTTAGGGCTAGCCAATGAGCAGTTCTTC. This codes for CASSLGLANEQFF. The full variable domain, rest sourced from reference TRBV7-3 and TRBJ2-1, is GAGVSQTPSNKVTEKGKYVELRCDPISGHTALYWYRQSLGQGPEFLIYFQGTGAADDSGLPNDRFFAVRPEGSVSTLKIQRTERGDSAVYLCASSLGLANEQFFGPGTRLTVL.

The CDR3 reads CASTRGGGNEQFF. Written as DNA, the CDR3 is TGTGCCAGCACCCGGGGAGGGGGCAATGAGCAGTTCTTC. V is TRBV3-1 (or the pseudogene TRBV3-2) and J is TRBJ2-1, with a weak D call TRBD2 (7 bases). The CDR3 spans 13 residues. The V gene lost 7 bases and the J gene lost 6 bases, with 13 bases spanning the gap. Looked up from germline, CDR1 is LGHDT and CDR2 is YNNKEL (reference sequence).